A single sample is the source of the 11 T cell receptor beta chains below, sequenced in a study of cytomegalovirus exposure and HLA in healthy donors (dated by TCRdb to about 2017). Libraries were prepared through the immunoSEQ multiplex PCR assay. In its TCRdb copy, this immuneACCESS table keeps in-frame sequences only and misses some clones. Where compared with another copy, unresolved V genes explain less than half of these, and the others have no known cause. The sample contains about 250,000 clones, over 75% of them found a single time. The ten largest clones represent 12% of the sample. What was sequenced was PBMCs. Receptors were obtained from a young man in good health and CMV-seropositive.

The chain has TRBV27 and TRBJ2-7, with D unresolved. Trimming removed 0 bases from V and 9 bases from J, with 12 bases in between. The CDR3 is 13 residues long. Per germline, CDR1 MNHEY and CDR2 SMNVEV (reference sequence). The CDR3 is CASSLSGHLRQYF. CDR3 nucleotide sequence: TGTGCCAGCAGTTTATCCGGGCATCTTCGGCAGTACTTC.

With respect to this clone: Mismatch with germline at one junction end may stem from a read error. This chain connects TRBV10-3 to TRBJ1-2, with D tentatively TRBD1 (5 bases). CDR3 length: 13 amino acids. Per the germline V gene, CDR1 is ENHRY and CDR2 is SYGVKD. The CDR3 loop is CAISESTPGPPFF. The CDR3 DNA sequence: TGTGCCATCAGTGAGTCGACTCCGGGGCCCCCTTTCTTC.

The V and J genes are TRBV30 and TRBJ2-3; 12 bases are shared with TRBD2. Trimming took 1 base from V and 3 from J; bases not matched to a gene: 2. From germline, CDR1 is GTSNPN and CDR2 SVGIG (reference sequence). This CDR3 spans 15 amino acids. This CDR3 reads CAWSALAGGTDTQYF. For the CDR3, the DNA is TGTGCCTGGAGTGCACTAGCGGGAGGAACAGATACGCAGTATTTT.

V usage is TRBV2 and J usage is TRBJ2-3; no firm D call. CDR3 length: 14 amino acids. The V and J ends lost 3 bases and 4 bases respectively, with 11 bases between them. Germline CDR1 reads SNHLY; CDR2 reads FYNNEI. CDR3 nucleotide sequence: TGTGCCAGCAGTGAGTCGCCTAGTTCAGATACGCAGTATTTT. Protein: CASSESPSSDTQYF.

The CDR3 here is CASSGGQTFGEKLFF. The CDR3 nucleotides are TGTGCCAGCAGTGGGGGACAGACTTTTGGTGAAAAACTGTTTTTT. The rearrangement links TRBV25-1 to TRBJ1-4; 7 nucleotides agree with TRBD1. J was trimmed by 7 bases and V by 4 bases; bases with no gene match: 9. CDR3 size: 15 residues. Germline CDR1 MGHDK, CDR2 SYGVNS.

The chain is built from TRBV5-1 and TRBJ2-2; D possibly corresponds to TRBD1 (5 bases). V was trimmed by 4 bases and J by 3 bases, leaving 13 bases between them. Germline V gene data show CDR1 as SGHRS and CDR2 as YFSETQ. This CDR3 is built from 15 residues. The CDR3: CASSLVAGYTGELFF. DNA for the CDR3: TGCGCCAGCAGCCTGGTGGCAGGGTACACCGGGGAGCTGTTTTTT.

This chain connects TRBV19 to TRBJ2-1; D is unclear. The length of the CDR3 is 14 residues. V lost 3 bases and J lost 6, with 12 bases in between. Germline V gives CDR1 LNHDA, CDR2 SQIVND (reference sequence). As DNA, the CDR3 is TGTGCCAGTAGTATCGCGGCGGTCTTCAATGAGCAGTTCTTC. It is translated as CASSIAAVFNEQFF. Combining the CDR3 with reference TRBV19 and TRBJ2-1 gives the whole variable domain DGGITQSPKYLFRKEGQNVTLSCEQNLNHDAMYWYRQDPGQGLRLIYYSQIVNDFQKGDIAEGYSVSREKKESFPLTVTSAQKNPTAFYLCASSIAAVFNEQFFGPGTRLTVL.

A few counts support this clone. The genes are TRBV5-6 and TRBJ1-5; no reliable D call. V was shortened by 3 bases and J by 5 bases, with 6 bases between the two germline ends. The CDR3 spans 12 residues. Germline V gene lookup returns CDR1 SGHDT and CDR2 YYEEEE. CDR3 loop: CASSSYDQPQHF. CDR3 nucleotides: TGTGCCAGCAGCTCCTATGATCAGCCCCAGCATTTT. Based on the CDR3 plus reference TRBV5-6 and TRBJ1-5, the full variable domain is DAGVTQSPTHLIKTRGQQVTLRCSPKSGHDTVSWYQQALGQGPQFIFQYYEEEERQRGNFPDRFSGHQFPNYSSELNVNALLLGDSALYLCASSSYDQPQHFGDGTRLSIL.

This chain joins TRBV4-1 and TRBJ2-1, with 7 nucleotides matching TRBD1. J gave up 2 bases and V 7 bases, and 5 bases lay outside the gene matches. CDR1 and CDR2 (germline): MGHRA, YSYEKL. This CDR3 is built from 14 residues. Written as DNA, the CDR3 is TGCGCCAGCACCCAGGGGGTAGCCTACAATGAGCAGTTCTTC. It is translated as CASTQGVAYNEQFF.

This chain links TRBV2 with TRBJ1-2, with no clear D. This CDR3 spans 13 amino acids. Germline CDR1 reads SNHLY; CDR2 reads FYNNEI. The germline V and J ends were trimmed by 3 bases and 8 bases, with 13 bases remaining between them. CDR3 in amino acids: CASSEGIWEGYTF. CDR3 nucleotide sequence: TGTGCCAGCAGTGAGGGAATTTGGGAGGGCTACACCTTC.

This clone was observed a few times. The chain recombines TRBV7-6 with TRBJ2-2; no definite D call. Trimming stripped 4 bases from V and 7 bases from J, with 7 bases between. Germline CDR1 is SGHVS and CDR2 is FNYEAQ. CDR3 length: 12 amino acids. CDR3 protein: CASSSDFGELFF. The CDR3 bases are TGTGCCAGCAGCTCGGATTTCGGGGAGCTGTTTTTT.